The 32 T cell receptor beta chains in this list originate from one sample, sequenced in a study of blood T cell repertoires in COVID-19. The method was immunoSEQ multiplex PCR; TCRdb's version includes in-frame clones alone and lacks a portion of them. The data show around 230,000 clones, 70% to 90% seen once. The specimen was PBMCs or T cells enriched from blood (not recorded which). Receptor source: a woman between 40 and 50 years old with acute COVID-19.

The chain employs TRBV29-1 and TRBJ1-3, with unresolved D. The CDR3 sequence is 14 residues long. Trimming took off 7 bases at V and 1 base at J, with 14 bases between the two ends. Germline CDR1 and CDR2: SQVTM and ANQGSEA. CDR3 protein: CSAAIPISGNTIYF. As DNA, the CDR3 is TGCAGCGCCGCAATCCCTATTTCTGGAAACACCATATATTTT.

As concerns this clone: The sample contains more than one DNA sequence encoding this CDR3. The rearrangement uses TRBV29-1 and TRBJ1-1; 10 bases line up with TRBD1. The length of the CDR3 is 13 residues. The trim removed 6 bases at V and 0 bases at J, leaving 1 base unmatched. Germline V gene sequence: CDR1 SQVTM, CDR2 ANQGSEA. The DNA for the CDR3 is TGCAGCGTGGACAGGGGGTTGAACACTGAAGCTTTCTTT. It specifies CSVDRGLNTEAFF.

V and J are TRBV18 and TRBJ1-5, with 10 bases aligning to TRBD1. This CDR3 region has 16 residues. Trimming took 6 bases from V and 2 from J; bases not matched to a gene: 7. Germline V gene data show CDR1 as KGHSH and CDR2 as LQKENI. CDR3 nucleotides: TGTGCCAGCTCCTCTACTGGGACAGGGGGCAATCAGCCCCAGCATTTT. As protein: CASSSTGTGGNQPQHF.

A single count supports this clone. The V gene is TRBV9, the J gene TRBJ1-1; D ambiguous. Trimming shortened V by 2 bases and J by 0 bases, and 5 bases separated the two germline ends. CDR3 size: 13 residues. The germline CDR1 and CDR2 sequences are SGDLS and YYNGEE. The CDR3 coding sequence is TGTGCCAGCAGCGTTCGTATGAACACTGAAGCTTTCTTT. Translating gives CASSVRMNTEAFF.

This CDR3 reads CASGAGVLEQYF. Here the CDR3 DNA reads TGTGCCAGCGGGGCGGGAGTGCTCGAGCAGTACTTC. V and J are TRBV6-5 and TRBJ2-7, with 7 bases fitting TRBD2. This CDR3 spans 12 amino acids. CDR1 MNHEY and CDR2 SVGAGI come from the germline V gene. With 8 bases clipped from V and 6 bases from J, the junction kept 7 bases outside the gene matches.

The gene calls are TRBV5-1 and TRBJ1-1, with D perhaps matching TRBD1 (6 bases). CDR3 length: 15 amino acids. V was pared by 0 bases and J by 1 base, with 10 bases between. Germline CDR1 is SGHRS and CDR2 is YFSETQ. The CDR3 DNA is TGCGCCAGCAGCTTGGCCGGGGGGGCGAACACTGAAGCTTTCTTT. It translates to CASSLAGGANTEAFF.

This clone was found once. V and J are TRBV11-3 and TRBJ2-1; 10 bases fit TRBD2. Germline assignment: CDR1 SGHNT and CDR2 YENEEA. The CDR3 sequence is 14 residues long. V lost 7 bases to trimming and J lost 6 bases; unmatched junction nucleotides: 6. The CDR3 sequence is CASTPSGRINEQFF. CDR3 coding DNA: TGTGCCAGCACCCCTAGCGGGAGAATCAATGAGCAGTTCTTC.

V usage is TRBV6-1 and J usage is TRBJ2-1; possible D gene TRBD2, 6 bases. CDR1 is MNHNS, CDR2 SASEGT, per germline. This CDR3 is built from 17 residues. Trimming left V 1 base short and J 4 bases short, with 17 bases between. The CDR3: CASSEEFGLPTYNEQFF. Here the CDR3 DNA reads TGTGCCAGCAGTGAAGAGTTTGGACTACCCACTTACAATGAGCAGTTCTTC.

The CDR3 DNA reads as TGTGCCAGTAGTATAGGGACAGGGAAGACAGATACGCAGTATTTT. Protein product: CASSIGTGKTDTQYF. This chain connects TRBV19 to TRBJ2-3, with 8 positions matching TRBD1. V shed 1 base and J 3 bases; nucleotides not matched to a gene: 3. The germline V gene encodes CDR1 LNHDA and CDR2 SQIVND (reference sequence). The CDR3 loop spans 15 amino acids.

V usage is TRBV11-2 and J usage is TRBJ1-3; D is undetermined. Germline loops: CDR1 SGHAT, CDR2 FQNNGV. V lost 5 bases to trimming and J lost 4 bases, with 9 bases between them. The CDR3 is made up of 13 amino acids. The CDR3: CASSVTQGNTIYF. The CDR3 nucleotides are TGTGCCAGCAGCGTTACCCAGGGAAACACCATATATTTT.

In regard to this clone: The junction departs from the called germline gene at one end, perhaps through a read error. The chain employs TRBV3-1 (or the pseudogene TRBV3-2) and TRBJ1-5; perhaps TRBD1 as D (5 bases). The CDR3 consists of 12 residues. Germline CDR1 is LGHDT and CDR2 is YNNKEL (reference sequence). As DNA, the CDR3 is TGTGCCAGCAATTGGGGCAACCAGCCCCAGCATTTT. Translating gives CASNWGNQPQHF.

V usage is TRBV7-9 and J usage is TRBJ2-7, with 10 bases identical to TRBD1. The V gene's germline CDR1 is SEHNR and CDR2 FQNEAQ (reference sequence). Unmatched junction bases numbered 5, after V lost 3 bases and J lost 6 bases. The CDR3 is 14 amino acids. The CDR3 sequence: CASSLWDRGSEQYF. DNA for the CDR3: TGTGCCAGCAGCTTGTGGGACAGGGGTTCCGAGCAGTACTTC.

The CDR3 sequence is CASQTLYNNEQFF. DNA of the CDR3: TGCGCCAGCCAAACCTTATACAACAATGAGCAGTTCTTC. The J gene is TRBJ2-1, the V gene TRBV5-1; D is undetermined. Deletions cut 7 bases from V and 5 bases from J, with 13 bases between. This CDR3 comprises 13 residues. The germline CDR1 and CDR2 sequences are SGHRS and YFSETQ.

This chain links TRBV6-5 with TRBJ2-7, with 11 bases fitting TRBD1. CDR3 length equals 14 residues. Germline CDR1 MNHEY, CDR2 SVGAGI. J lost 6 bases, V lost 4 bases, and 5 bases had no gene match. For the CDR3, the DNA is TGTGCCAGCAGTTTCTCCGGGACAGGGGGCGAGCAGTACTTC. This gives the protein CASSFSGTGGEQYF.

CDR3 residues: CASRRTGNTGELFF. CDR3 in DNA: TGCGCCAGCAGACGGACAGGGAACACCGGGGAGCTGTTTTTT. The chain carries TRBV10-2 and TRBJ2-2, with 7 bases lining up with TRBD1. Losses at the gene ends were 6 bases for V and 1 base for J; bases not matched to a gene: 2. Germline loops: CDR1 WSHSY, CDR2 SAAADI. The CDR3 length is 14 residues.

The chain recombines TRBV5-1 with TRBJ2-1; 11 bases fit TRBD2. Germline trimming cut 4 bases from V and 7 bases from J; bases unmatched to any gene: 10. Germline CDR1 reads SGHRS; CDR2 reads YFSETQ. This CDR3 spans 16 amino acids. The CDR3 region has the DNA TGCGCCAGCAGCCCACTAACTAGCGGGAGTCGGAATGAGCAGTTCTTC. This codes for CASSPLTSGSRNEQFF. Filled out from reference TRBV5-1 and TRBJ2-1, the complete variable domain reads KAGVTQTPRYLIKTRGQQVTLSCSPISGHRSVSWYQQTPGQGLQFLFEYFSETQRNKGNFPGRFSGRQFSNSRSEMNVSTLELGDSALYLCASSPLTSGSRNEQFFGPGTRLTVL.

V is TRBV12-3 or TRBV12-4 and J is TRBJ1-6; TRBD1 is a possible D gene (5 bases). Trimming removed 6 bases from V and 5 bases from J, with 5 bases in between. The CDR3 extends over 12 amino acids. CDR3 residues: CASRGHNSPLHF. CDR3 DNA: TGTGCCAGCAGGGGGCATAATTCACCCCTCCACTTT.

V and J are TRBV7-9 and TRBJ1-4; a possible D gene is TRBD1 (5 bases). The CDR3 length is 13 residues. CDR1 SEHNR and CDR2 FQNEAQ come from the germline V gene (reference sequence). Trimming left V 5 bases short and J 13 bases short, with 17 bases between. CDR3 sequence reads: CASSETVPGGLFF. CDR3 in DNA: TGTGCCAGCAGCGAGACAGTTCCGGGGGGACTGTTTTTT.

The rearrangement links TRBV11-2 to TRBJ2-1; a possible D gene is TRBD1 (5 bases). Germline V gene sequence: CDR1 SGHAT, CDR2 FQNNGV. The CDR3 contains 16 residues. Deletions cut 2 bases from V and 0 bases from J, with 11 bases between. CDR3 coding DNA: TGTGCCAGCAGCTTACAGACAGTGACCTCCTACAATGAGCAGTTCTTC. Encoded protein: CASSLQTVTSYNEQFF. Full variable domain (rest looked up from reference TRBV11-2 and TRBJ2-1): EAGVAQSPRYKIIEKRQSVAFWCNPISGHATLYWYQQILGQGPKLLIQFQNNGVVDDSQLPKDRFSAERLKGVDSTLKIQPAKLEDSAVYLCASSLQTVTSYNEQFFGPGTRLTVL.

A note on this clone: At the DNA level, this CDR3 is encoded by other sequences in the same sample as well. V and J are TRBV10-3 and TRBJ2-3, with 8 positions matching TRBD1. Unmatched junction bases numbered 12, after V lost 7 bases and J lost 3 bases. The CDR3 contains 16 residues. Germline loops: CDR1 ENHRY, CDR2 SYGVKD. Written as DNA, the CDR3 is TGTGCCATCAAAACGGACGACAGGGGAGAAACAGATACGCAGTATTTT. Protein product: CAIKTDDRGETDTQYF.

The chain uses TRBV24-1 and TRBJ1-2; no firm D call. This CDR3 comprises 14 residues. Germline CDR1 KGHDR, CDR2 SFDVKD. Trimming removed 3 bases from V and 4 bases from J, with 11 bases in between. This CDR3 is CATSDTRRIYGYTF. The DNA for the CDR3 is TGTGCCACCAGTGATACGCGCAGGATCTATGGCTACACCTTC.

This sequence joins TRBV9 and TRBJ2-2; possibly TRBD1 for D (6 bases). V gave up 4 bases and J gave up 4 bases, with 17 bases separating them. Looked up from germline, CDR1 is SGDLS and CDR2 is YYNGEE. CDR3 length equals 16 residues. The CDR3 nucleotides are TGTGCCAGCAGCCCAGTACAGGGAAGGGGCACCGGGGAGCTGTTTTTT. Its protein product is CASSPVQGRGTGELFF.

The chain employs TRBV5-4 and TRBJ2-3; D ambiguous. Germline V gives CDR1 SGHNT, CDR2 YYREEE (reference sequence). CDR3 length equals 12 residues. V was shortened by 1 base and J by 4 bases, with 4 bases between the two germline ends. CDR3 sequence reads: CASSLFSDTQYF. Written as DNA, the CDR3 is TGTGCCAGCAGCTTGTTCTCAGATACGCAGTATTTT.

V is TRBV11-2 and J is TRBJ2-1, with a tentative D call TRBD1 (5 bases). CDR3 length: 16 residues. V was cut by 8 bases and J by 0 bases, with 17 bases left in between. The germline gives CDR1 SGHAT, CDR2 FQNNGV. The CDR3 DNA is TGTGCCAGCGGGGTTCTTAGGGGTAGCTCCTACAATGAGCAGTTCTTC. Translation gives CASGVLRGSSYNEQFF.

The rearrangement links TRBV6-4 to TRBJ2-3; TRBD2 matches at 11 bases. Germline V gene data show CDR1 as MRHNA and CDR2 as SNTAGT. J was trimmed by 4 bases and V by 0 bases; bases with no gene match: 0. There are 15 residues in the CDR3. CDR3 sequence (DNA): TGTGCCAGCAGTGACTCACTAGCGGGAGCAGATACGCAGTATTTT. Amino acid sequence: CASSDSLAGADTQYF.

DNA of the CDR3: TGCAGCGCCGTAGGGGGTACTAGCGGGATTTACGAGCAGTACTTC. Residues: CSAVGGTSGIYEQYF. This chain connects TRBV29-1 to TRBJ2-7; 10 nucleotides agree with TRBD2. The CDR3 loop spans 15 amino acids. Germline V gene sequence: CDR1 SQVTM, CDR2 ANQGSEA. V was pared by 7 bases and J by 4 bases, with 13 bases of the junction left unmatched.

V is TRBV6-5 and J is TRBJ1-4, with 10 nucleotides matching TRBD1. Germline trimming cut 9 bases from V and 1 base from J; bases unmatched to any gene: 5. From germline, CDR1 is MNHEY and CDR2 SVGAGI. The CDR3 runs 15 residues. CDR3: CASGTGAKTNEKLFF. The CDR3, as DNA: TGTGCCAGTGGGACAGGGGCCAAAACTAATGAAAAACTGTTTTTT.

This chain links TRBV6-2 or TRBV6-3 with TRBJ2-1; 12 bases map to TRBD2. J was trimmed by 3 bases and V by 4 bases; bases with no gene match: 10. Germline CDR1 is MNHEY and CDR2 is SVGEGT. CDR3 length: 18 residues. Written as DNA, the CDR3 is TGTGCCAGCAGTTCCACCTCCGGACTAGCGGGACTCTACAATGAGCAGTTCTTC. As protein: CASSSTSGLAGLYNEQFF.

The chain uses TRBV27 and TRBJ1-1, with D tentatively TRBD1 (5 bases). Germline V CDR1 and CDR2: MNHEY, SMNVEV (reference sequence). The CDR3 length is 14 residues. Trimming removed 3 bases at V and 10 bases at J, with 18 bases between. CDR3 sequence: CASSFGQGGAGAFF. The CDR3 nucleotides read TGTGCCAGCAGTTTTGGGCAGGGTGGTGCCGGAGCTTTCTTT.

The chain combines TRBV19 with TRBJ1-2, with TRBD1 as a possible D gene (6 bases). This CDR3 region has 14 residues. V was cut by 3 bases and J by 7 bases, with 15 bases left in between. CDR1 and CDR2 (germline): LNHDA, SQIVND (reference sequence). The CDR3 sequence: CASSMGTGLGGYTF. CDR3 DNA: TGTGCCAGTAGTATGGGCACAGGGCTAGGTGGCTACACCTTC.

This clone was detected only once. The J gene is TRBJ2-1, the V gene TRBV12-1; the D call TRBD2 from the table was never checked on the DNA. TRBV12-1 corresponds to a pseudogene. The CDR3 is 17 amino acids. CDR3 bases: TGTGCCAGCAGCTTTGCCATACTAGCGGGGAGATTCAATGAGCAGTTCTTC. As protein: CASSFAILAGRFNEQFF.

In this sample, this clone turned up once. This rearrangement joins TRBV27 to TRBJ1-2, with 7 nucleotides matching TRBD1. Looked up from germline, CDR1 is MNHEY and CDR2 is SMNVEV (reference sequence). This CDR3 has 13 residues. V was clipped by 5 bases and J by 6 bases; unmatched bases: 6. CDR3 sequence: CASSTRGRDGYTF. In nucleotides, the CDR3 is TGTGCCAGCAGTACAAGGGGGCGCGATGGCTACACCTTC.